Listed below are T cell receptor beta chains from one sample, sequenced in a study of cytomegalovirus exposure and HLA in healthy donors. Assay: immunoSEQ multiplex PCR; the TCRdb copy retains only in-frame clones and omits some. There are around 250,000 clones in the sample; around 80% occur only once, and under 8% lies in the top ten. What was sequenced was PBMCs. The origin of the receptors is a woman aged 60-75 years in good health and CMV-seropositive. CDR3s include the opening cysteine and the closing phenylalanine or tryptophan. Each record gives: clone size, D gene, V gene, J gene, CDR3 DNA, CDR3 protein. The D gene is left open where the match is weak. Clone size appears in some rows only: once, few, many, or a class for an expanded clone.

NA	TRBD1	TRBV28	TRBJ1-2	TGTGCCAGCAGACGGGGACAGGGAATATATGGCTACACCTTC	CASRRGQGIYGYTF
NA	TRBD2	TRBV6-5	TRBJ2-3	TGTGCCAGCAGTTACGTGGGACTAGCGGGAGGAGATACGCAGTATTTT	CASSYVGLAGGDTQYF
NA	NA	TRBV19	TRBJ1-1	TGTGCCAGTAGTATAGATCTGGTCGGGTCGGCTTTCTTT	CASSIDLVGSAFF
NA	TRBD1	TRBV5-8	TRBJ1-1	TGTGCCAGCAGCAATTATAAGGGACAGCCACGAAAAGCTTTCTTT	CASSNYKGQPRKAFF
once	TRBD2	TRBV7-2	TRBJ2-1	TGTGCCAGCAGCTTAGCATTAGCGGGTTACAATGAGCAGTTCTTC	CASSLALAGYNEQFF
NA	TRBD2	TRBV5-5	TRBJ2-7	TGTGCCAGCACCCCCCGCGCGGGAGCTCTGAACGAGCAGTACTTC	CASTPRAGALNEQYF
few	TRBD2	TRBV30	TRBJ2-3	TGTGCCTGGAGAGGTAGCGGGCCAACGCAGTATTTT	CAWRGSGPTQYF
once	NA	TRBV5-3	TRBJ2-5	TGTGCCAGAAGCCAGACAGTTGCGCGGGGGACCCAGTACTTC	CARSQTVARGTQYF
NA	NA	TRBV19	TRBJ2-3	TGTGCCAGTAGTACCTTAAGAGGGGATACGCAGTATTTT	CASSTLRGDTQYF
NA	NA	TRBV5-1	TRBJ2-7	TGCGCCAGCAGCTTGGTAGGGGGAAATCTAGGGCAGTACTTC	CASSLVGGNLGQYF
few	TRBD1	TRBV25-1	TRBJ1-2	TGTGCCAGCAGTGAATGGGGACAGGGGGCACTTTTTAGTGGCTACACCTTC	CASSEWGQGALFSGYTF
NA	NA	TRBV7-8	TRBJ1-1	TGTGCCAGCAGCTTAGTCGTCTGGGGCCAGCCGAACACTGAAGCTTTCTTT	CASSLVVWGQPNTEAFF
once	TRBD1	TRBV2	TRBJ2-5	TGTGCCAGCAGGGTGACAGGGGGAGAGACCCAGTACTTC	CASRVTGGETQYF
NA	NA	TRBV9	TRBJ2-3	TGTGCCAGCAGCGTTGACCCTGGGAGAAGAACAGATACGCAGTATTTT	CASSVDPGRRTDTQYF
NA	TRBD2	TRBV15	TRBJ2-7	TGTGCCACCAGGGCTAGCGGGAGCTCCTACGAGCAGTACTTC	CATRASGSSYEQYF
NA	NA	TRBV7-9	TRBJ1-3	TGTGCCAGCACCGTCGGACATCCCAGCTCTGGAAACACCATATATTTT	CASTVGHPSSGNTIYF
NA	NA	TRBV7-3	TRBJ2-2	TGTGCCAGCAGCTTAAACGGAGGAGCGAACACCGGGGAGCTGTTTTTT	CASSLNGGANTGELFF
few	NA	TRBV10-1	TRBJ1-1	TGCGCCAGCAGTGAGTCGGTGGCCCGGGGGAACACTGAAGCTTTCTTT	CASSESVARGNTEAFF
NA	TRBD2	TRBV7-2	TRBJ2-7	TGTGCCAGCAGCCCCGGGACTAGCGGGAGGGCCAAGGAGCAGTACTTC	CASSPGTSGRAKEQYF
NA	NA	TRBV7-9	TRBJ1-1	TGTGCCAGCACCTGGCCCGGGGGCACTGAAGCTTTCTTT	CASTWPGGTEAFF
few	NA	TRBV28	TRBJ1-2	TGTGCCAGCAGTTTTGGTGGCCAGGGATCGTATGGCTACACCTTC	CASSFGGQGSYGYTF
NA	TRBD1	TRBV27	TRBJ2-7	TGTGCCAGCAGTTTAGTTCAGGGGGCCTACGAGCAGTACTTC	CASSLVQGAYEQYF
few	TRBD1	TRBV4-2	TRBJ2-7	TGTGCCAGCAGCCAAGATGTCTCCCGACAGGGCTCCTACGAGCAGTACTTC	CASSQDVSRQGSYEQYF
NA	NA	TRBV5-1	TRBJ1-4	TGCGCCAGCAGCTTTTCAGGGCGAGCTAATGAAAAACTGTTTTTT	CASSFSGRANEKLFF
NA	NA	TRBV18	TRBJ1-1	TGTGCCAGCTCACCAATGGCAGGGGACATGAACACTGAAGCTTTCTTT	CASSPMAGDMNTEAFF
once	NA	TRBV2	TRBJ1-5	TGTGCCAGCAGTGAAGACGCCGGTCAGCCCCAGCATTTT	CASSEDAGQPQHF
NA	NA	TRBV25-1	TRBJ1-2	TGTGCCAGCAGTAATACTACAGGCGACACAGCCTATGGCTACACCTTC	CASSNTTGDTAYGYTF
NA	NA	TRBV9	TRBJ2-3	TGTGCCAGCAGCTTCAGTAAAAGAGGACACACAGATACGCAGTATTTT	CASSFSKRGHTDTQYF
once	TRBD1	TRBV18	TRBJ1-5	TGTGCCAGCTCACCGACAGGGGATCAGCCCCAGCATTTT	CASSPTGDQPQHF
NA	TRBD2	TRBV5-4	TRBJ2-7	TGTGCCAGCAGTCGAACAACTAGCGGGAGCTACGAGCAGTACTTC	CASSRTTSGSYEQYF
NA	NA	TRBV10-2	TRBJ1-2	TGCGCCAGCAGTGAAGGAGGATTCGGCTATGGCTACACCTTC	CASSEGGFGYGYTF
NA	NA	TRBV5-1	TRBJ2-1	TGCGCCAGCAGCTTGAACGCCCGTAGCTCCTACAATGAGCAGTTCTTC	CASSLNARSSYNEQFF
NA	NA	TRBV5-1	TRBJ2-7	TGCGCCAGCAGCTCCGGGTACCCCTACGAGCAGTACTTC	CASSSGYPYEQYF
NA	TRBD2	TRBV2	TRBJ2-7	TGTGCCAGCAGACCTACTAGCGGGAGTTACGAGCAGTACTTC	CASRPTSGSYEQYF
NA	TRBD2	TRBV10-3	TRBJ2-1	TGTGCCATCAGTGAGCCAGGACTAGCGCTGGGGAATGAGCAGTTCTTC	CAISEPGLALGNEQFF
NA	NA	TRBV30	TRBJ1-2	TGTGCCTGGAGTTTCCTGGGGAGAGTGAATGGCTACACCTTC	CAWSFLGRVNGYTF
NA	TRBD1	TRBV5-6	TRBJ2-7	TGTGCCAGCAGCTTGGGTGACAGGGGCGACGAGCAGTACTTC	CASSLGDRGDEQYF
NA	TRBD1	TRBV7-9	TRBJ1-6	TGTGCCAGCAGCTCGAGGACAGGCGGCACAAATAATTCACCCCTCCACTTT	CASSSRTGGTNNSPLHF
NA	TRBD2	TRBV7-8	TRBJ2-7	TGTGCCAGCAGCTTAGGGGGGGGGTACGAGCAGTACTTC	CASSLGGGYEQYF
NA	NA	TRBV5-1	TRBJ2-7	TGCGCCAGCAGCTTGTCAGGGGCTTACGAGCAGTACTTC	CASSLSGAYEQYF
NA	NA	TRBV27	TRBJ1-5	TGTGCCAGCAGTTTTAGGTCCGGCAGGCCCAATCAGCCCCAGCATTTT	CASSFRSGRPNQPQHF
NA	NA	TRBV10-2	TRBJ2-3	TGCGCCAGCAGGACCTTAGCGATTAGCACAGATACGCAGTATTTT	CASRTLAISTDTQYF
once	TRBD2	TRBV29-1	TRBJ2-5	TGCAGCGTCGATATTTCGGGACCGCGGGGGGAGACCCAGTACTTC	CSVDISGPRGETQYF
few	NA	TRBV5-1	TRBJ2-7	TGCGCCAGCAGCCCGGGGGACCGGACGAGTGAGCAGTACTTC	CASSPGDRTSEQYF
once	NA	TRBV25-1	TRBJ2-1	TGTGCCACCGAGAACAGCTATGGTTACAATGAGCAGTTCTTC	CATENSYGYNEQFF
NA	TRBD1	TRBV19	TRBJ1-1	TGTGCCAGTGCCCCGGGACAGGGACACACTGAAGCTTTCTTT	CASAPGQGHTEAFF
NA	NA	TRBV27	TRBJ2-7	TGTGCCAGCACTTCTCTACAGGGCCACGAGCAGTACTTC	CASTSLQGHEQYF